Each of the 2 T cell receptor beta chains below was sequenced from the same sample in a study of T cells in severe cutaneous drug reactions (dated by TCRdb to the late 2010s). Sequencing was performed on donors who were patients with carbamazepine-induced Stevens-Johnson syndrome or toxic epidermal necrolysis (CBZ-SJS/TEN). The reads were generated on an Illumina MiSeq. For both bulk and single-cell sequencing, libraries were prepared with the iRepertoire multiplex PCR system using TCR subtype-specific primers. Following TCRdb reprocessing, every CDR3 protein sequence forms one entry, and DNA is not provided. This sample's table lists roughly 10,000 distinct CDR3 sequences. The biggest ten clones account for about 20% of the sample. The sequenced sample consisted of cells from a skin blister. The cell subset or site label corresponds to: unsorted cells from skin lesion blisters. Receptors originate from a human donor with Stevens-Johnson syndrome, a severe cutaneous drug reaction.

The chain couples TRBV20-1 to TRBJ2-7; the TRBD1 assignment by TCRdb is unverifiable without DNA. This CDR3 comprises 14 residues. Per the germline V gene, CDR1 is DFQATT and CDR2 is SNEGSKA (reference sequence). CDR3 protein: CSASLGDVLYEQYF.

J is TRBJ2-3 and V is TRBV7-2; absent DNA, TCRdb's TRBD1 call cannot be checked. The CDR3 is 18 residues long. CDR1 is SGHTA and CDR2 is FQGNSA in the germline V gene. CDR3 in amino acids: CASSPDRDHQRSTDTQYF. Variable domain in full (rest from reference TRBV7-2 and TRBJ2-3): GAGVSQSPSNKVTEKGKDVELRCDPISGHTALYWYRQSLGQGLEFLIYFQGNSAPDKSGLPSDRFSAERTGGSVSTLTIQRTQQEDSAVYLCASSPDRDHQRSTDTQYFGPGTRLTVL.